This TCR beta chain was sequenced in a study of T cells in Graves' hyperthyroidism and ophthalmopathy (dated by TCRdb to 2018 to 2020). General notes on the study: Peripheral blood was collected at initial diagnosis, before any treatment. After blood sampling, hyperthyroidism patients were treated with methimazole at a starting dose of 30 mg daily, and ophthalmopathy patients were treated with high-dose intravenous methylprednisolone. The 90 to 100 discovery patients were randomly divided into training and test sets at a 7:3 ratio. TCR V-J signatures able to tell the groups apart were searched for in a discovery cohort of 95 or so patients, of whom 40 to 45 had Graves' ophthalmopathy and around 58 had stable Graves' hyperthyroidism. An independent validation cohort of around 19 hyperthyroidism patients and about 15 patients who later progressed to ophthalmopathy tested prospective prediction of ophthalmopathy. In addition, the study compared T-cell repertoires in thyroid tissue and in blood from roughly six Graves' hyperthyroidism patients. The paper describes TCR Vbeta CDR3 sequencing of 120 to 150 peripheral blood samples, made up of roughly 45 ophthalmopathy patients, over 70 hyperthyroidism patients and about 17 progressor patients. What the research found in general, with its limitations: A 13 V-J signature model separated ophthalmopathy from stable hyperthyroidism, with about 90% sensitivity and about 81% specificity in cross-validation and 80%/75% in testing. In validation, the model predicted progression to ophthalmopathy with just under 71% sensitivity and approximately 72% specificity, a median of approximately 6.5 months before onset. No statistical method was used to set the sample size in advance, and investigators knew the group allocation. Most expanded thyroid clonotypes (frequency above 0.001) were also detected in blood, suggesting blood repertoires may reflect thyroid immune responses.

In the ophthalmopathy patients, disease was moderately to severely active, with a Clinical Activity Score of 3 or more, a NOSPECS grade of 4 or more, and a duration of less than 3 months. Exclusion was applied to patients with uncontrolled infections, other autoimmune diseases, pregnancy or lactation. Diagnoses relied on clinical symptoms, serum thyroxine and TRAb, thyroid ultrasound and orbital computed tomography. PBMCs were separated from roughly 10 ml of fresh peripheral blood using Ficoll-Paque density gradient centrifugation. Total RNA was extracted using Trizol reagent, and RNA quality was assessed on an Agilent 2100 Bioanalyzer. V loses 1 base, J loses 0 bases, and the germline ends lie 7 bases apart. Reading from cysteine to phenylalanine, the CDR3 counts 14 amino acids. The entry retains the CDR3 DNA only, 42 bases that are in frame from base 1. Via the germline V gene (reference sequence), CDR1 is SEHNR and CDR2 FQNEAQ.

The TCR beta CDR3 regions were amplified from the RNA transcripts. A first-round RT-PCR of the TCR CDR3 used the HTBI primer set with the Qiagen OneStep RT-PCR kit. Libraries were constructed in a second round of multiplex PCR, after which size selection and purification were performed. Sequencing of the libraries was done on an Illumina HiSeq2000 using paired-end 100 bp reads. As for the authors' bioinformatics: Raw data were processed with SOAPnuke, discarding reads with adapters, uncalled bases, mean Phred below 15, or no exact constant-primer or identifier match. High-quality paired reads were merged using COPE v1.2.5, and each unique nucleotide sequence was defined as a clonotype. MiTCR v1.1 was used to align the clonotypes against IMGT TRBV, TRBD and TRBJ reference segments. The analysis included only V-J combinations with a frequency above 0.0001, which together covered more than 99% of the repertoires. The TCS score was defined as the ratio of F50 (clonal expansion) to E x V (chaos), calculated using BLOSUM62-based TCRdist between CDR3 peptides within each V-J. Welch's t-statistics and random forest reduced roughly 500 V-J features to 10 to 15, which were used in a naive Bayes classifier (R e1071). TCRdb trimmed the raw reads at Q25, called clones with MiXCR and kept productive beta chains. Here each entry gathers all rows of one CDR3 protein and keeps the most common genes and DNA. TCRdb's processing, not the authors' own work, is the source of the V and J calls. The sample contains hundreds of thousands of distinct CDR3 sequences, under 25% of them found a single time. 30% to 40% of the sample goes to the ten largest clones.

This clonotype was observed at least ten times. The specificity of this receptor is unknown. No quality values exist for individual bases; no much larger clone is one base distant. The chain is assembled from TRBV7-9 and TRBJ2-7; the D segment could be TRBD1, given 5 matching bases. The sequenced sample consisted of blood. The TCR sequence derives from a man between 25 and 39 years old with Graves' ophthalmopathy. DNA sequence: TGTGCCAGCAGCTTAGTAGACAGCTCCTACGAGCAGTACTTC. Its protein product is CASSLVDSSYEQYF.